Below, 29 T cell receptor beta chains from the same sample are listed, as sequenced in a study of control samples from healthy donors and cancer patients. Produced via immunoSEQ multiplex PCR; TCRdb's table is partial and in-frame only. This sample has under 100,000 clones, with less than 90% found just once. Sequencing input: PBMCs. Source of these receptors: a woman aged 45-65 years with colorectal cancer.

This sequence joins TRBV7-2 and TRBJ2-2, with D tentatively TRBD2 (6 bases). The V end was cut by 2 bases, the J end by 9 bases, with 25 bases between. The length of the CDR3 is 18 residues. Germline lookup yields CDR1 SGHTA and CDR2 FQGNSA. Here the CDR3 DNA reads TGTGCCAGCAGCTTAAAGTCGTTCGGTGACGGAGGGTCCAGGGAGCTGTTTTTT. Protein product: CASSLKSFGDGGSRELFF.

V gene TRBV19 combines with J gene TRBJ1-5; a possible D gene is TRBD1 (5 bases). The CDR3 totals 14 residues. The ends were cut back, 5 bases at V and 9 bases at J, with 17 bases in the middle. Germline V gene lookup returns CDR1 LNHDA and CDR2 SQIVND (reference sequence). CDR3 residues: CASSLKGLPPPQHF. In DNA, the CDR3 is TGTGCCAGTAGTCTTAAGGGACTTCCACCGCCCCAGCATTTT.

V and J are TRBV6-5 and TRBJ2-1, with 9 bases identical to TRBD1. Trimming removed 8 bases from V and 6 bases from J; junction bases left unmatched: 11. The CDR3 consists of 15 residues. Germline CDR1 is MNHEY and CDR2 is SVGAGI. The CDR3 sequence is CASCPRDRVGNEQFF. In DNA form, the CDR3 reads TGTGCCAGCTGTCCCCGGGACAGGGTAGGCAATGAGCAGTTCTTC.

The chain has TRBV7-2 and TRBJ2-7; TRBD1 matches at 8 bases. V lost 2 bases to trimming and J lost 1 base; unmatched junction nucleotides: 4. The CDR3 is 15 amino acids. Germline V gene data show CDR1 as SGHTA and CDR2 as FQGNSA. The CDR3 loop is CASSLLGTGSYEQYV. Written as DNA, the CDR3 is TGTGCCAGCAGCTTATTGGGGACAGGATCCTACGAGCAGTACGTC.

This clone has a single count. V usage is TRBV12-1 and J usage is TRBJ1-4. TRBV12-1 represents a pseudogene. This CDR3 comprises 16 residues. CDR3 DNA: TGTTCCAGCAGCTTCCATTGGGTGGGGTTGGGTGAAAAACTGTTTTTT. It translates to CSSSFHWVGLGEKLFF.

The sample holds one count of this clone. CDR3 sequence: CASSSPSGVTEAFF. CDR3 nucleotides: TGTGCCAGCAGCTCCCCTTCGGGGGTCACTGAAGCTTTCTTT. V usage is TRBV6-2 or TRBV6-3 and J usage is TRBJ1-1, with D possibly TRBD1 on 5 matching bases. The germline CDR1 and CDR2 sequences are MNHEY and SVGEGT. Trimming took 6 bases from V and 4 from J, leaving 15 bases between them. CDR3 length equals 14 residues.

This clone was detected a few times. This chain joins TRBV7-6 and TRBJ1-1, with unresolved D. The CDR3 is made up of 15 amino acids. Per the germline V gene, CDR1 is SGHVS and CDR2 is FNYEAQ. V shed 8 bases and J shed 1 base, with 17 bases lying between them. The CDR3 DNA is TGTGCCAGCTTTGAGGCAGCGACCTGGAACACTGAAGCTTTCTTT. Its translation is CASFEAATWNTEAFF.

CDR3 residues: CSVEDLTANTEAFF. The CDR3 DNA sequence: TGCAGCGTTGAAGATCTGACAGCGAACACTGAAGCTTTCTTT. The chain has TRBV29-1 and TRBJ1-1; tentative D call: TRBD1 (5 bases). This CDR3 has 14 amino acids. Germline lookup yields CDR1 SQVTM and CDR2 ANQGSEA. Trimming pared 0 bases from V and 1 base from J, leaving 9 bases between.

The V gene is TRBV2, the J gene TRBJ2-4; D not resolved. The CDR3 is 14 amino acids. Germline values: CDR1 SNHLY, CDR2 FYNNEI. V was clipped by 4 bases and J by 3 bases, with 10 bases between them. CDR3 sequence: CASSVGTIKNIQYF. CDR3 coding DNA: TGTGCCAGCAGTGTAGGCACTATCAAAAACATTCAGTACTTC.

V gene TRBV13 combines with J gene TRBJ1-1; D not certain. This CDR3 is built from 13 residues. Trimming removed 5 bases at V and 1 base at J, with 8 bases between. Germline CDR1 is PRHDT and CDR2 is FYEKMQ (reference sequence). The CDR3 reads CASSHDTNTEAFF. CDR3 nucleotides: TGTGCCAGCAGCCACGACACGAACACTGAAGCTTTCTTT.

The V gene is TRBV6-5, the J gene TRBJ1-2, with TRBD1 identical over 11 bases. The length of the CDR3 is 15 residues. V lost 5 bases, J lost 4 bases, and 6 bases stayed unmatched. CDR1 is MNHEY and CDR2 is SVGAGI in the germline V gene. In DNA form, the CDR3 reads TGTGCCAGCAGTAGCGGACAGGGGGCAATCTATGGCTACACCTTC. Translation: CASSSGQGAIYGYTF.

This rearrangement joins TRBV28 to TRBJ2-7; D is undetermined. CDR1 is MDHEN and CDR2 is SYDVKM in the germline V gene. V lost 0 bases and J 7 bases, leaving 7 bases between the germline ends. The CDR3 is 12 residues long. For the CDR3, the DNA is TGTGCCAGCAGTTTATGGGGCAGGGAGCAGTACGTC. Its translation is CASSLWGREQYV.

The V gene is TRBV7-9, the J gene TRBJ1-4; 8 positions agree with TRBD1. The CDR3 length is 15 residues. Germline loops: CDR1 SEHNR, CDR2 FQNEAQ (reference sequence). Trimming cost V 4 bases and J 3 bases; bases outside gene matches: 4. DNA of the CDR3: TGTGCCAGCAGCTCTTGGACAGGGTCTAATGAAAAACTGTTTTTT. Its translation: CASSSWTGSNEKLFF. Full variable domain (missing parts from reference TRBV7-9 and TRBJ1-4): DTGVSQNPRHKITKRGQNVTFRCDPISEHNRLYWYRQTLGQGPEFLTYFQNEAQLEKSRLLSDRFSAERPKGSFSTLEIQRTEQGDSAMYLCASSSWTGSNEKLFFGSGTQLSVL.

V gene TRBV6-1 combines with J gene TRBJ2-5; a possible D gene is TRBD1 (6 bases). Trimming pared 2 bases from V and 5 bases from J, leaving 12 bases between. The length of the CDR3 is 14 residues. CDR1 MNHNS and CDR2 SASEGT come from the germline V gene. The CDR3 DNA reads as TGTGCCAGCAGTGAAAGGGGGTTTTACGAGACCCAGTACTTC. Amino acid sequence: CASSERGFYETQYF.

This clone was seen only a few times. The rearrangement joins TRBV19 to TRBJ2-5; 7 nucleotides line up with TRBD2. The ends lost 3 bases at V and 5 bases at J; junction bases unmatched: 9. Germline V CDR1 and CDR2: LNHDA, SQIVND (reference sequence). The CDR3 extends over 15 amino acids. CDR3 coding DNA: TGTGCCAGTAGTATCGGAGGACTAGATTCGGAGACCCAGTACTTC. This encodes CASSIGGLDSETQYF.

V usage is TRBV28 and J usage is TRBJ2-7; 7 bases match TRBD1. CDR1 and CDR2 from the germline V gene are MDHEN and SYDVKM. Unmatched junction bases numbered 6, after V lost 4 bases and J lost 3 bases. This CDR3 has 14 residues. CDR3 amino acids: CASSSGTVFYEQYV. The CDR3 coding sequence is TGTGCCAGCAGTTCAGGGACAGTCTTCTACGAGCAGTACGTC.

The V and J genes are TRBV19 and TRBJ2-2, with TRBD2 matching 8 bases. The ends lost 6 bases at V and 6 bases at J; junction bases unmatched: 6. The CDR3 is 14 residues long. Per germline, CDR1 LNHDA and CDR2 SQIVND (reference sequence). CDR3: CASSQRGLSGELFF. The DNA for the CDR3 is TGTGCCAGTAGCCAGCGGGGGTTATCCGGGGAGCTGTTTTTT. Combining the CDR3 with reference TRBV19 and TRBJ2-2 gives the whole variable domain DGGITQSPKYLFRKEGQNVTLSCEQNLNHDAMYWYRQDPGQGLRLIYYSQIVNDFQKGDIAEGYSVSREKKESFPLTVTSAQKNPTAFYLCASSQRGLSGELFFGEGSRLTVL.

Turning to this clone: The junction departs from germline at one end; a sequencing error may be responsible. This sequence joins TRBV11-2 and TRBJ1-5; D gene unclear. In germline, CDR1 is SGHAT, CDR2 FQNNGV. This CDR3 region has 12 residues. CDR3 in DNA: TGTGCCAGCACCTTAGCATGCCAGCCCCAGCATTTT. Translating it yields CASTLACQPQHF. The whole variable domain, filled in from reference TRBV11-2 and TRBJ1-5, reads EAGVAQSPRYKIIEKRQSVAFWCNPISGHATLYWYQQILGQGPKLLIQFQNNGVVDDSQLPKDRFSAERLKGVDSTLKIQPAKLEDSAVYLCASTLACQPQHFGDGTRLSIL.

This chain uses TRBV5-4 with TRBJ1-2, with D maybe TRBD1 (5 bases). CDR3 length: 18 amino acids. The V gene's germline CDR1 is SGHNT and CDR2 YYREEE (reference sequence). Trimming pared 0 bases from V and 4 bases from J, leaving 22 bases between. The CDR3, as DNA: TGTGCCAGCAGCTTGGGCGGCGGTCAGGGAGGATTCGGCTATGGCTACACCTTC. Protein sequence: CASSLGGGQGGFGYGYTF.

The chain uses TRBV4-1 and TRBJ1-5; tentatively, D is TRBD1 (5 bases). The CDR3 extends over 14 amino acids. Germline CDR1 and CDR2: MGHRA and YSYEKL. The ends were cut back, 5 bases at V and 4 bases at J, with 12 bases in the middle. CDR3 bases: TGCGCCAGCAGCTCCGGGACCCATAATCAGCCCCAGCATTTT. Translation gives CASSSGTHNQPQHF.

The chain recombines TRBV5-1 with TRBJ1-2; D is unclear. The V gene's germline CDR1 is SGHRS and CDR2 YFSETQ. The CDR3 is 14 amino acids. Trimming stripped 0 bases from V and 8 bases from J, with 14 bases between. CDR3 region: CASSLADGDYGYTF. The CDR3 bases are TGCGCCAGCAGCTTGGCGGATGGGGATTACGGCTACACCTTC. Full variable domain (missing parts from reference TRBV5-1 and TRBJ1-2): KAGVTQTPRYLIKTRGQQVTLSCSPISGHRSVSWYQQTPGQGLQFLFEYFSETQRNKGNFPGRFSGRQFSNSRSEMNVSTLELGDSALYLCASSLADGDYGYTFGSGTRLTVV.

The J gene is TRBJ2-3, the V gene TRBV9; tentatively, D is TRBD2 (6 bases). The V end lost 3 bases, the J end lost 6 bases, and 14 bases lay between the germline ends. The CDR3 sequence is 14 residues long. The germline V gene encodes CDR1 SGDLS and CDR2 YYNGEE. CDR3 DNA sequence: TGTGCCAGCAGCGCGCGACGTGGGGGGGATACGCAGTATTTT. Amino acid sequence: CASSARRGGDTQYF. Drawing the rest from reference TRBV9 and TRBJ2-3, the complete variable domain is DSGVTQTPKHLITATGQRVTLRCSPRSGDLSVYWYQQSLDQGLQFLIQYYNGEERAKGNILERFSAQQFPDLHSELNLSSLELGDSALYFCASSARRGGDTQYFGPGTRLTVL.

The gene calls are TRBV6-2 or TRBV6-3 and TRBJ2-1, with D possibly matching TRBD2 (6 bases). The CDR3 contains 14 residues. V was cut by 5 bases and J by 8 bases, with 16 bases left in between. Germline CDR1 reads MNHEY; CDR2 reads SVGEGT. CDR3 sequence: CASSTSASADEQFF. As DNA, the CDR3 is TGTGCCAGCAGTACTTCCGCTAGCGCCGATGAGCAGTTCTTC.

The genes are TRBV5-6 and TRBJ2-2; D is uncertain. Deletions cut 5 bases from V and 0 bases from J, with 11 bases between. CDR3 length equals 15 residues. Germline V gene lookup returns CDR1 SGHDT and CDR2 YYEEEE. DNA for the CDR3: TGTGCCAGCAGACGGAGAAAAGCGAACACCGGGGAGCTGTTTTTT. Amino acid sequence: CASRRRKANTGELFF.

The V call is TRBV5-1, the J call TRBJ1-5; no reliable D call. CDR1 SGHRS and CDR2 YFSETQ come from the germline V gene. CDR3 length: 15 amino acids. V was clipped by 0 bases and J by 7 bases, with 14 bases between them. The CDR3 protein is CASSLDGGRRQPQHF. For the CDR3, the DNA is TGCGCCAGCAGCTTGGATGGAGGGAGAAGGCAGCCCCAGCATTTT.

The V gene is TRBV5-6, the J gene TRBJ1-4; D gene unclear. The CDR3 spans 15 residues. The V end lost 0 bases, the J end lost 7 bases, and 13 bases lay between the germline ends. CDR1 SGHDT and CDR2 YYEEEE come from the germline V gene. The CDR3 DNA follows: TGTGCCAGCAGCTTGGGATTGGGAGTAGGTGAAAAACTGTTTTTT. Protein product: CASSLGLGVGEKLFF.

In this sample, this clone turned up once. The chain joins TRBV27 to TRBJ1-2; TRBD1 agrees at 7 bases. V shed 5 bases and J 5 bases; nucleotides not matched to a gene: 14. CDR1 and CDR2 (germline): MNHEY, SMNVEV (reference sequence). This CDR3 is 16 amino acids long. The CDR3 reads CASSATRQGFGYGYTF. The CDR3 nucleotides read TGTGCCAGCAGTGCCACAAGACAGGGATTCGGATATGGCTACACCTTC.

This clone was observed once. The chain employs TRBV30 and TRBJ1-2, with 7 bases fitting TRBD1. The CDR3 is 13 residues long. Germline-derived CDR1 and CDR2 are GTSNPN and SVGIG (reference sequence). Trimming cost V 4 bases and J 3 bases; bases outside gene matches: 5. The CDR3 region is CAWNFQGDYGYTF. The CDR3 nucleotides read TGTGCCTGGAACTTCCAGGGGGACTATGGCTACACCTTC.

This chain joins TRBV5-5 and TRBJ2-7, with TRBD1 identical over 7 bases. The trim removed 0 bases at V and 11 bases at J, leaving 2 bases unmatched. CDR3 length equals 11 residues. CDR1 is SGHKS and CDR2 is YYEKEE in the germline V gene (reference sequence). The CDR3 nucleotides are TGTGCCAGCAGCTTGGACGGACAGGAGTACGTC. Protein product: CASSLDGQEYV.